This T cell receptor (beta chain) was documented in a study of T cells in Graves' hyperthyroidism and ophthalmopathy. Each diagnosis was grounded in clinical symptoms, serum thyroxine and TRAb, thyroid ultrasound, and orbital computed tomography. Amplified TCR beta CDR3 regions derived from RNA transcripts. TCR CDR3 regions were first amplified by RT-PCR with HTBI primers. TCRdb fed the multiplex PCR reads into MiXCR, producing one record per CDR3 protein. Of a few hundred thousand distinct CDR3 sequences detected, about 15% appear once; the ten largest clones hold approximately 29%. Trimming pared 1 base from V and 0 bases from J, leaving 10 bases between. Germline V lookup: CDR1 DFQATT, CDR2 SNEGSKA (reference sequence). This CDR3 has 14 amino acids. This clonotype was seen a few times. The antigen remains unidentified. Study-wide points: Most expanded thyroid clonotypes above 0.001 recurred in blood.

V gene TRBV20-1 combines with J gene TRBJ2-7; either TRBD1 or TRBD2 may fit D (5 bases each). Sequencing used blood. The sequence came from a woman in her 30s with Graves' hyperthyroidism. In nucleotides, the CDR3 is TGCAGTGCTAGAGGTTGGGACGGCTCCTACGAGCAGTACTTC. Amino acid sequence: CSARGWDGSYEQYF.